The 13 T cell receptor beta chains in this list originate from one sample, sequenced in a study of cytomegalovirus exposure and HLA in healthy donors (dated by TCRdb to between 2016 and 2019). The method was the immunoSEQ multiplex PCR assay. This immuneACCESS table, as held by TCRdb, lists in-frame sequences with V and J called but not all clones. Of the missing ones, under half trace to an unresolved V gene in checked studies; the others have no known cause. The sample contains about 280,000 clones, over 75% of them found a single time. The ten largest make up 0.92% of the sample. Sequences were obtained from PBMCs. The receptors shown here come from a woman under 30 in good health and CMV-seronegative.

The CDR3 loop reads CASSLGRRLAGGEQFF. CDR3 coding DNA: TGTGCCAGCAGCTTAGGCCGGCGGCTAGCGGGAGGTGAGCAGTTCTTC. V gene TRBV13 combines with J gene TRBJ2-1; 11 bases map to TRBD2. Losses at the gene ends were 0 bases for V and 9 bases for J; bases not matched to a gene: 7. The CDR3 runs to 16 residues. Per germline, CDR1 PRHDT and CDR2 FYEKMQ (reference sequence).

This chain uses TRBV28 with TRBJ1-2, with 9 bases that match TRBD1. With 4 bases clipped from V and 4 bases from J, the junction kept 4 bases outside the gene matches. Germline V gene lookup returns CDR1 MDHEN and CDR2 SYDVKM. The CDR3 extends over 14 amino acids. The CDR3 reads CASSWDRVTYGYTF. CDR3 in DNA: TGTGCCAGCAGTTGGGACAGGGTGACCTATGGCTACACCTTC.

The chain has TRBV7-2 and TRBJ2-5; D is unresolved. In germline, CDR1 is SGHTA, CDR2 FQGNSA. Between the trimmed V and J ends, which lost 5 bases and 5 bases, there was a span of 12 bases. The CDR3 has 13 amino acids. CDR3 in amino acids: CASSPSRRETQYF. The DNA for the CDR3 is TGTGCCAGCAGCCCCTCCCGCCGGGAGACCCAGTACTTC.

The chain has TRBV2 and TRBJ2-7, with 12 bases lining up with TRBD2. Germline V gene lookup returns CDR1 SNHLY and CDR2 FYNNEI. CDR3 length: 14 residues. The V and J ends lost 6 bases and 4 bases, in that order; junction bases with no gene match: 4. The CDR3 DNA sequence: TGTGCCAGCAGCCCGGGACTAGCGGGTTACGAGCAGTACTTC. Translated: CASSPGLAGYEQYF. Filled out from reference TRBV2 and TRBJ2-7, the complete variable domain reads EPEVTQTPSHQVTQMGQEVILRCVPISNHLYFYWYRQILGQKVEFLVSFYNNEISEKSEIFDDQFSVERPDGSNFTLKIRSTKLEDSAMYFCASSPGLAGYEQYFGPGTRLTVT.

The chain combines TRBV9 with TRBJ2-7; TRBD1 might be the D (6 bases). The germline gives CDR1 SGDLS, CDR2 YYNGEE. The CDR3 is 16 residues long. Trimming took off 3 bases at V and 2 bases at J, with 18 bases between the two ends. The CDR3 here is CASSGGRTAATYEQYF. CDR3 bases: TGTGCCAGCAGCGGAGGACGGACAGCAGCTACCTACGAGCAGTACTTC.

CDR3: CASSPGTHRGKLFF. CDR3 nucleotides: TGCGCCAGCAGCCCCGGGACACACAGGGGAAAACTGTTTTTT. The V and J genes are TRBV4-3 and TRBJ1-4; TRBD1 aligns across 7 bases. From germline, CDR1 is LGHNA and CDR2 YSLEER. CDR3 length equals 14 residues. Trimming cost V 4 bases and J 10 bases; bases outside gene matches: 9.

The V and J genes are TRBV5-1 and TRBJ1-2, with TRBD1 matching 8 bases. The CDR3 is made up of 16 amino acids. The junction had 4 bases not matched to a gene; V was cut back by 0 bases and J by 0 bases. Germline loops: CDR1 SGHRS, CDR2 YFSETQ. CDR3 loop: CASSLGQGPTNYGYTF. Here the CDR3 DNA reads TGCGCCAGCAGCTTGGGACAGGGGCCGACTAACTATGGCTACACCTTC.

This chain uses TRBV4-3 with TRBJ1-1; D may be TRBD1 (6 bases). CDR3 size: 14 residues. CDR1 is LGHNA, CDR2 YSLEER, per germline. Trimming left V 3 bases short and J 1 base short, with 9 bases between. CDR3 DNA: TGCGCCAGCAGCCAGGAACAGGGGAACACTGAAGCTTTCTTT. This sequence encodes CASSQEQGNTEAFF.

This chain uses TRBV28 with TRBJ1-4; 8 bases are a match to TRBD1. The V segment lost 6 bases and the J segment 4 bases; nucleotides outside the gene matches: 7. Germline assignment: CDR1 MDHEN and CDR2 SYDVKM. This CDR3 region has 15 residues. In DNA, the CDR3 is TGTGCCAGCAGCCCCACGACAGGGGTTAATGAAAAACTGTTTTTT. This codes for CASSPTTGVNEKLFF.

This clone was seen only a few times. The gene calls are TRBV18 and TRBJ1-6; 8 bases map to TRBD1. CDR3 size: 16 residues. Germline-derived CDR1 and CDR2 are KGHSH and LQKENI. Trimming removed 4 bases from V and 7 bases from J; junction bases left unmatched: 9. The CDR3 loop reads CASSQNIGQGNSPLHF. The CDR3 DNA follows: TGTGCCAGCTCACAAAATATCGGACAGGGAAATTCACCCCTCCACTTT.

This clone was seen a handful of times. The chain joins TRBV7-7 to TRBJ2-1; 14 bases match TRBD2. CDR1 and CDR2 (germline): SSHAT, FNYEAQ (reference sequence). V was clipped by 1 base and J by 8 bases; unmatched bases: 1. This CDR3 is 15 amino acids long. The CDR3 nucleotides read TGTGCCAGCAGCTTAGGACTAGCGGGAGGGGATGAGCAGTTCTTC. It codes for CASSLGLAGGDEQFF.

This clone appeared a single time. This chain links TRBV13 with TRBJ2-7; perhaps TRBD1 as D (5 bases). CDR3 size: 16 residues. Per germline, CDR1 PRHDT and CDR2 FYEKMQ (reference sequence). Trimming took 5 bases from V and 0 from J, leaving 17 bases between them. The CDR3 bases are TGTGCCAGCAGCCTTAGACAGTCTTTTAGCTCCTACGAGCAGTACTTC. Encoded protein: CASSLRQSFSSYEQYF.

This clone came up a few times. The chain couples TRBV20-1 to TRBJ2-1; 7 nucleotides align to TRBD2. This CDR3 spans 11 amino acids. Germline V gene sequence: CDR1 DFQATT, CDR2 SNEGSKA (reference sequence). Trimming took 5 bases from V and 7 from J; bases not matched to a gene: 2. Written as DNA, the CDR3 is TGCAGTGCTGGTAGCGGGAATGAGCAGTTCTTC. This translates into CSAGSGNEQFF.